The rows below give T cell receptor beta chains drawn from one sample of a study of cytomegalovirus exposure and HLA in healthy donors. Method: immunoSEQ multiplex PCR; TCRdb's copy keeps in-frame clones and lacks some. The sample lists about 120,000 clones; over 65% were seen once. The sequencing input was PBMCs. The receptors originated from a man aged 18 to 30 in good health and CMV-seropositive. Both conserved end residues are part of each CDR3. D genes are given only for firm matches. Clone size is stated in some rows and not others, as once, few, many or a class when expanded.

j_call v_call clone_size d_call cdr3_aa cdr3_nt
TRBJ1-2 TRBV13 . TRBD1 CASSGDRGKGNYGYTF TGTGCCAGCAGCGGCGACAGGGGGAAAGGGAACTATGGCTACACCTTC
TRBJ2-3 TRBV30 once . CAWSLGGARTDTQYF TGTGCCTGGAGCCTAGGGGGGGCTCGCACAGATACGCAGTATTTT
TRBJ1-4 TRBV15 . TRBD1 CATSSRDSEHEKLFF TGTGCCACCAGCTCCAGGGACAGTGAACATGAAAAACTGTTTTTT
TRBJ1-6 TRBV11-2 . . CASSLVETDNSPLHF TGTGCCAGCAGCTTAGTTGAGACAGATAATTCACCCCTCCACTTT
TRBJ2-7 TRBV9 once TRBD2 CASSLHLAGGYEQYF TGTGCCAGCAGCCTTCACTTAGCGGGGGGCTACGAGCAGTACTTC
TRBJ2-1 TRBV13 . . CASSPPGDDEQFF TGTGCCAGCAGCCCTCCGGGGGATGATGAGCAGTTCTTC
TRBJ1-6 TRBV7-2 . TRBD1 CASTRTGLISPLHF TGTGCCAGCACCCGGACAGGGTTAATCTCACCCCTCCACTTT
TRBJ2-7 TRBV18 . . CASSPPWRGGAKEYEQYF TGTGCCAGCTCACCACCCTGGAGGGGGGGGGCGAAGGAGTACGAGCAGTACTTC
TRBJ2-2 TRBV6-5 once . CASSSTTPTGELFF TGTGCCAGCAGCTCGACTACTCCCACCGGGGAGCTGTTTTTT
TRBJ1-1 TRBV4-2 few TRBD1 CASGTGVDTEAFF TGTGCCAGCGGAACAGGGGTGGATACTGAAGCTTTCTTT
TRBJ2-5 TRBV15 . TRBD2 CATTSGGSWETQYF TGTGCCACGACTAGCGGGGGGTCATGGGAGACCCAGTACTTC
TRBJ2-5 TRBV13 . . CASSLGAGTQETQYF TGTGCCAGCAGCTTAGGGGCCGGGACACAAGAGACCCAGTACTTC
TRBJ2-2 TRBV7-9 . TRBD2 CASSPREAPANTGELFF TGTGCCAGCAGCCCCCGGGAGGCACCCGCGAACACCGGGGAGCTGTTTTTT
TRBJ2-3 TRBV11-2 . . CASSQDYSYGDTQYF TGTGCCAGCAGTCAGGACTATAGCTACGGAGATACGCAGTATTTT
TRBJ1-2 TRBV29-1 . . CSVPTTGSTGVYGYTF TGCAGCGTCCCCACCACGGGGTCGACGGGAGTTTATGGCTACACCTTC
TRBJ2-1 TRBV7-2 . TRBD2 CASSIPGLAYNEQFF TGTGCCAGCAGCATCCCGGGACTAGCGTACAATGAGCAGTTCTTC
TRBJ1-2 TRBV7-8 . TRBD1 CASSQTGVSSYTF TGTGCCAGCAGCCAAACAGGGGTCTCGAGCTACACCTTC
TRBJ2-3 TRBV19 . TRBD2 CASSSLAGGTDTQYF TGTGCCAGTAGTTCTCTAGCGGGGGGCACAGATACGCAGTATTTT
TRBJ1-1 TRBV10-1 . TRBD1 CASGGGVTGRTEAFF TGCGCCAGCGGTGGGGGGGTGACAGGGAGGACTGAAGCTTTCTTT
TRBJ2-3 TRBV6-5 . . CASGGGLSTDTQYF TGTGCCTCGGGCGGGGGCCTAAGCACAGATACGCAGTATTTT
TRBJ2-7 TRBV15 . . CATGGRDPTGGQYF TGTGCCACCGGGGGCCGGGACCCTACGGGCGGGCAGTACTTC
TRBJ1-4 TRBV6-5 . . CASSSHVRRDEKLFF TGTGCCAGCAGTTCCCACGTCCGGCGGGATGAAAAACTGTTTTTT
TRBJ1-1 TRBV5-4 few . CASSYSGAGVTEAFF TGTGCCAGCTCCTATAGCGGGGCTGGGGTCACTGAAGCTTTCTTT
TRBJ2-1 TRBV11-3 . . CASSMAGTNRDEQFF TGTGCCAGCAGCATGGCCGGGACAAACCGGGATGAGCAGTTCTTC
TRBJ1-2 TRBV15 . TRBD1 CATSSNRGLNYGYTF TGTGCCACCAGCAGCAACAGGGGACTGAACTATGGCTACACCTTC
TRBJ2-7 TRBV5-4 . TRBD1 CASSPGTGSYEQYF TGTGCCAGCAGCCCCGGGACAGGGAGCTACGAGCAGTACTTC
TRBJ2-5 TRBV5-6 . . CASSMASIGVETQYF TGTGCCAGCAGCATGGCATCAATCGGTGTGGAGACCCAGTACTTC
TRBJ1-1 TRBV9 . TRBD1 CASSPGTGNTEAFF TGTGCCAGCAGCCCCGGGACAGGGAACACTGAAGCTTTCTTT
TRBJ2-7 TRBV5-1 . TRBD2 CASSLTGGPLFYEQYF TGCGCCAGCAGCTTGACGGGGGGACCCTTATTCTACGAGCAGTACTTC
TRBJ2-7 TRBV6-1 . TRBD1 CASSISGQGLYEQYF TGTGCCAGCAGTATTTCGGGACAGGGACTCTACGAGCAGTACTTC
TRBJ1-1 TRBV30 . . CAWSWRGNTEAFF TGTGCCTGGAGTTGGCGGGGGAACACTGAAGCTTTCTTT
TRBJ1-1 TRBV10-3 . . CAIRQGGVTEAFF TGTGCCATCAGGCAGGGTGGGGTCACTGAAGCTTTCTTT
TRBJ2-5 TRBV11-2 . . CASSPPGAETQYF TGTGCCAGCAGCCCCCCAGGGGCGGAGACCCAGTACTTC
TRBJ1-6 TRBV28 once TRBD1 CASSRTGANSPLHF TGTGCCAGCAGTCGGACAGGAGCAAATTCACCCCTCCACTTT
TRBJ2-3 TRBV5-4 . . CASSSGDGGVTQYF TGTGCCAGCAGCTCGGGCGACGGAGGTGTTACGCAGTATTTT
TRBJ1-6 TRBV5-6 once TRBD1 CASSLTGDGSPLHF TGTGCCAGCAGCCTGACAGGGGACGGCTCACCCCTCCACTTT
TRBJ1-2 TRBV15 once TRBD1 CATSWGQSYGYTF TGTGCCACCAGCTGGGGACAGAGCTATGGCTACACCTTC
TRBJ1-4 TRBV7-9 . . CASSWQINEKLFF TGTGCCAGCAGCTGGCAGATTAATGAAAAACTGTTTTTT
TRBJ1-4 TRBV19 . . CASSIDGRAYEKLFF TGTGCCAGTAGTATAGACGGCAGGGCTTATGAAAAACTGTTTTTT
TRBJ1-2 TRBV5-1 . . CASSLGPGGGAGYGYTF TGCGCCAGCAGCTTGGGTCCCGGCGGGGGCGCGGGCTATGGCTACACCTTC
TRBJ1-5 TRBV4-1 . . CASSQHIRNSNQPQHF TGCGCCAGCAGCCAGCATATCAGAAATAGCAATCAGCCCCAGCATTTT
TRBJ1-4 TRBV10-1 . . CASNAQANEKLFF TGCGCCAGCAACGCCCAGGCTAATGAAAAACTGTTTTTT
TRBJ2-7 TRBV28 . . CASSLPQGNSYEQYF TGTGCCAGCAGTCTCCCCCAGGGGAATTCCTACGAGCAGTACTTC
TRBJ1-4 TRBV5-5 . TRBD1 CASSARQGLSEKLFF TGTGCCAGCAGCGCTCGACAGGGATTAAGTGAAAAACTGTTTTTT
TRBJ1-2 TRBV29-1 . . CSASEGYTF TGCAGCGCTAGTGAGGGCTACACCTTC
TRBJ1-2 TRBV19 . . CATAGGFNYGYTF TGTGCCACCGCCGGAGGATTTAACTATGGCTACACCTTC
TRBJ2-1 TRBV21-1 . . CASSKMIAGGQFF TGTGCCAGCAGCAAAATGATAGCGGGGGGGCAGTTCTTC
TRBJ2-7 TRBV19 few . CASSTGSYEQYF TGTGCCAGTAGTACGGGGTCTTACGAGCAGTACTTC
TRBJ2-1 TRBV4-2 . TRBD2 CASSQDVGAGGTYNEQFF TGTGCCAGCAGCCAAGACGTCGGCGCGGGGGGGACCTACAATGAGCAGTTCTTC
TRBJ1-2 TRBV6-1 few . CASSEVGPYGYTF TGTGCCAGCAGTGAAGTGGGGCCCTATGGCTACACCTTC
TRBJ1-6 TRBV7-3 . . CASSLSLASPLHF TGTGCCAGCAGCTTATCGTTGGCTTCACCCCTCCACTTT
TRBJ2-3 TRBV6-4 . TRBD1 CASSDTDRGPDTQYF TGTGCCAGCAGTGACACGGACAGGGGTCCGGATACGCAGTATTTT